This TCR delta chain is drawn from a study of γδ T cells in repeated Plasmodium falciparum infection. Findings and caveats of the study: Repeated controlled infections reportedly drove waves of new clonotype selection in Vdelta2-negative, mostly Vdelta1+, gammadelta repertoires.

The CDR3 covers 20 residues. CDR1 is TSWWSYY, CDR2 QGS, per germline. V lost 2 bases and J lost 0, with 25 bases in between. Gammadelta T cells were flow-sorted from PBMC into Vgamma9/Vdelta2+ and Vdelta2-negative populations for bulk analysis. Each sorted gammadelta sample had TRG and TRD chains sequenced. TCRdb fed the multiplex PCR reads to CATT. Among around 50,000 delta-chain clones, roughly 2% were seen once, and the ten largest hold around 25%. Of note for this clone: What it binds is not known. TCRdb's protein, taken from a much larger clone, differs from this DNA's translation at residue 14, likely owing to a read error; the protein displayed comes from the DNA.

This chain joins TRDV1 and TRDJ1; D is unclear. TCRdb does not report a J gene; here it was assigned by matching the DNA to germline references. Sequencing used gamma-delta T cells from blood. This sequence originates from a pool of human donors (malaria-infected and uninfected, not separated). For the CDR3, the DNA is TGTGCTCTTGGGGAAGGCTCCCTATTCGGCGTACCCTGGCACACCGATAAACTCATCTTT. Encoded protein: CALGEGSLFGVPWHTDKLIF.